The source of this T cell receptor (beta chain) is a study of cytomegalovirus exposure and HLA in healthy donors. Regarding the study as a whole: Reportedly, TCR beta sequences accurately predicted HLA-A and HLA-B alleles in most subjects.

Use of 60 Vbeta and 13 Jbeta primers characterized the PCR. Generated by immunoSEQ multiplex PCR, the TCRdb table keeps only in-frame clones and is missing some. The sample carries over 150,000 clones, about four fifths recorded once. The germline V gene has CDR1 MGHDK and CDR2 SYGVNS. There are 16 residues in the CDR3. With V trimmed by 4 bases and J by 3 bases, 7 bases remained unmatched. Worth noting for this clone: Antigen unknown.

This chain links TRBV25-1 with TRBJ1-1; 11 nucleotides line up with TRBD1. Specimen: PBMCs. The sequence was obtained from a male donor in good health and CMV-seropositive. CDR3 bases: TGTGCCAGCAGTGGGGACAGGGGGGTATGGTACACTGAAGCTTTCTTT. This encodes CASSGDRGVWYTEAFF. The full variable domain, with the rest looked up from reference TRBV25-1 and TRBJ1-1, is EADIYQTPRYLVIGTGKKITLECSQTMGHDKMYWYQQDPGMELHLIHYSYGVNSTEKGDLSSESTVSRIRTEHFPLTLESARPSHTSQYLCASSGDRGVWYTEAFFGQGTRLTVV.